This T cell receptor (beta chain) stems from a study of identical twins. This clonotype occurred a few times. TCRdb fed the 5' RACE reads into MiXCR, producing one record per CDR3 protein. In the table there are fewer than 900,000 distinct CDR3 sequences, about 18% of which are singletons. V was trimmed by 4 bases and J by 8 bases, leaving 11 bases between them. This CDR3 spans 13 amino acids. Germline V gene lookup returns CDR1 SGHNT and CDR2 YENEEA. This sample also appeared in a second study, on T cells expressing NK-cell markers. Turning to that study: According to the study, TCR beta repertoires originated from sorted CD3+CD56+NKG2C+, CD3+CD56+NKG2C- and CD3+CD56-NKG2C+ T cells. Eight donors were sequenced, seven testing HCMV-seropositive and one testing seronegative. Clones of NKG2C+ T cells that had expanded were of unclear HCMV specificity.

The origin of this receptor is a woman in her late teens or twenties in good health. The chain employs TRBV11-3 and TRBJ1-4; D is uncertain. The sequencing input was PBMCs. The CDR3 loop is CASSSLAAEKLFF. The CDR3 DNA sequence: TGTGCCAGCAGCTCTTTGGCAGCGGAAAAACTGTTTTTT.